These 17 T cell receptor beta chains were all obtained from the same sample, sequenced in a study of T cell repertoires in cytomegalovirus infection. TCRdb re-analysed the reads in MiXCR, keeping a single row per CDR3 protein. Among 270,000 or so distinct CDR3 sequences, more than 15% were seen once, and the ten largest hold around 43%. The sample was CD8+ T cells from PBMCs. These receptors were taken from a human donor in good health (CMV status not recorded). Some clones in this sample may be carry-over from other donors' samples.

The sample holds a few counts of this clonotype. CDR3 bases: TGTGCCAGCAGTCCCATAGCAGGTCCGGCCGGGGAGCTGTTTTTT. This encodes CASSPIAGPAGELFF. The chain carries TRBV27 and TRBJ2-2, with no clear D. Trimming left V 5 bases short and J 6 bases short, with 16 bases between. There are 15 residues in the CDR3. Germline CDR1 reads MNHEY; CDR2 reads SMNVEV (reference sequence).

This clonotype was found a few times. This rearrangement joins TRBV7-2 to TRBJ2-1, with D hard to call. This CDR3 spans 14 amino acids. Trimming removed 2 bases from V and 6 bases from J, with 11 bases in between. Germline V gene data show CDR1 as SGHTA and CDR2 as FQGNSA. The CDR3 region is CASSLIWSGNEQFF. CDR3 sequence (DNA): TGTGCCAGCAGCTTAATTTGGTCGGGCAATGAGCAGTTCTTC.

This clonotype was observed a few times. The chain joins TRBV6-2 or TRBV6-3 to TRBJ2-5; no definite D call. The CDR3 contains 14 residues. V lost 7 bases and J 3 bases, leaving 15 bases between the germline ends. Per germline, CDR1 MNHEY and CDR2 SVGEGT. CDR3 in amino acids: CASNNPDGEETQYF. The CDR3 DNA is TGTGCCAGCAACAACCCTGACGGAGAAGAGACCCAGTACTTC.

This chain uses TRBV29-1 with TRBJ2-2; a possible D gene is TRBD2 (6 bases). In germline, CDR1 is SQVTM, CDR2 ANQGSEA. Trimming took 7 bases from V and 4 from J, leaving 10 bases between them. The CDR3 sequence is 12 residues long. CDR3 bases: TGCAGCGGCTTGGGAGGCACCGGGGAGCTGTTTTTT. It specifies CSGLGGTGELFF.

The CDR3: CASSLDGTGGEETQYF. For the CDR3, the DNA is TGTGCCAGCAGCTTAGATGGGACAGGGGGGGAAGAGACCCAGTACTTC. This chain uses TRBV11-2 with TRBJ2-5; 11 bases agree with TRBD1. CDR1 and CDR2 (germline): SGHAT, FQNNGV. This CDR3 has 16 amino acids. V dropped 0 bases and J dropped 3; count of bases not matched to a gene: 3.

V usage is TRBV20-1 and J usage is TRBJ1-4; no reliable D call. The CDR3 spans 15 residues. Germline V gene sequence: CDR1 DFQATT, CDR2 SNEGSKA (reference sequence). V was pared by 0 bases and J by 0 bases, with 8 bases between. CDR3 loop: CSARDLQATNEKLFF. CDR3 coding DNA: TGCAGTGCTAGAGATCTACAAGCAACTAATGAAAAACTGTTTTTT.

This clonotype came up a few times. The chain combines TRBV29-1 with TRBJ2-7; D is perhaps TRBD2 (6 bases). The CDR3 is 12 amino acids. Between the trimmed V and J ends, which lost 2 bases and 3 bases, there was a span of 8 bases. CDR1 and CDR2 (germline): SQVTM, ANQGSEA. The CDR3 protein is CSVERGDYEQYF. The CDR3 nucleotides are TGCAGCGTTGAACGCGGGGACTACGAGCAGTACTTC.

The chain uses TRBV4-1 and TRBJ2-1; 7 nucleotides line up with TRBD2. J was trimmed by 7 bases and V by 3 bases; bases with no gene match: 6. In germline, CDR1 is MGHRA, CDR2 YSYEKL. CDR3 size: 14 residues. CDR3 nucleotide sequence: TGCGCCAGCAGCCACCCGGGAGGAGGTAATGAGCAGTTCTTC. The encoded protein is CASSHPGGGNEQFF.

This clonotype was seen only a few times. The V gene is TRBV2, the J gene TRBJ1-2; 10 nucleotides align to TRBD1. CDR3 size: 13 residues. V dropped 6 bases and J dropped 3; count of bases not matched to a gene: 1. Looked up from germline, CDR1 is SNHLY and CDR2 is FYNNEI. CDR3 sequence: CASRDRGDYGYTF. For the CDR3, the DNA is TGTGCCAGCAGGGACAGGGGGGACTATGGCTACACCTTC. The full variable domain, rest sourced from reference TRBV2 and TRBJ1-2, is EPEVTQTPSHQVTQMGQEVILRCVPISNHLYFYWYRQILGQKVEFLVSFYNNEISEKSEIFDDQFSVERPDGSNFTLKIRSTKLEDSAMYFCASRDRGDYGYTFGSGTRLTVV.

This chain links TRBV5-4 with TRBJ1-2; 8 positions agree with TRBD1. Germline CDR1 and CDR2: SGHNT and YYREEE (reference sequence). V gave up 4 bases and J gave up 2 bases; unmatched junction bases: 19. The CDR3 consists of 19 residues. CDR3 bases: TGTGCCAGCAGCCCGGGATCGGACAGGGCGTACGCAGCAAACTATGGCTACACCTTC. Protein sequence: CASSPGSDRAYAANYGYTF.

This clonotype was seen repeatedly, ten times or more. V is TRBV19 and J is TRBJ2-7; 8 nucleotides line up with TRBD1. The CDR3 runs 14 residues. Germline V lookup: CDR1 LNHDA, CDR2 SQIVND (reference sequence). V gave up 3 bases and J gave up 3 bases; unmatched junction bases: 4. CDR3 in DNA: TGTGCCAGTAGTATTGAGACAGGGGACTACGAGCAGTACTTC. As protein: CASSIETGDYEQYF.

The CDR3 here is CASSWGAGGQPQHF. CDR3 bases: TGTGCCAGCAGTTGGGGGGCAGGGGGTCAGCCCCAGCATTTT. The rearrangement links TRBV27 to TRBJ1-5, with 7 bases identical to TRBD1. Per the germline V gene, CDR1 is MNHEY and CDR2 is SMNVEV (reference sequence). CDR3 length: 14 amino acids. The junction had 6 bases not matched to a gene; V was cut back by 4 bases and J by 6 bases.

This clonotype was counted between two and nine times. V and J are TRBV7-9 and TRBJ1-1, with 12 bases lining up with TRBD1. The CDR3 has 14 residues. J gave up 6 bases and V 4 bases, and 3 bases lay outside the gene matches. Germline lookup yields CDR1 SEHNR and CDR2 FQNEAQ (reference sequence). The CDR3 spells CASSSGTGGPEAFF. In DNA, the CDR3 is TGTGCCAGCAGCTCCGGGACAGGGGGCCCTGAAGCTTTCTTT.

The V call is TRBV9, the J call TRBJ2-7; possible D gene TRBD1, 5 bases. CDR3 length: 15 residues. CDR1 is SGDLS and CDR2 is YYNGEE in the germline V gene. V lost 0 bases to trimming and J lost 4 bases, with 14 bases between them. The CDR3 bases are TGTGCCAGCAGCGTAGAGTATGACAGAAAGTACGAGCAGTACTTC. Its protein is CASSVEYDRKYEQYF. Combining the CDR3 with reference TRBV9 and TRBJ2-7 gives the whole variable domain DSGVTQTPKHLITATGQRVTLRCSPRSGDLSVYWYQQSLDQGLQFLIQYYNGEERAKGNILERFSAQQFPDLHSELNLSSLELGDSALYFCASSVEYDRKYEQYFGPGTRLTVT.

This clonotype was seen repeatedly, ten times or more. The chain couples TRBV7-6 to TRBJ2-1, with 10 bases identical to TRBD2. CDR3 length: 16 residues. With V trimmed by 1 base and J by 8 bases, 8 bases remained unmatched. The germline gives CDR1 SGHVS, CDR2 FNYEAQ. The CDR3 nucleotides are TGTGCCAGCAGCTTAGTTGGGACTAGCGTCGTCGATGAGCAGTTCTTC. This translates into CASSLVGTSVVDEQFF.

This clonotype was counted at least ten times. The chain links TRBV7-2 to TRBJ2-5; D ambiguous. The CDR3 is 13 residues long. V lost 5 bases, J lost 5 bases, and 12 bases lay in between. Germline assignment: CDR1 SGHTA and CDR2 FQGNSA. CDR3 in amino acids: CASSLLALETQYF. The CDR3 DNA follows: TGTGCCAGCAGCCTGCTGGCTCTGGAGACCCAGTACTTC.

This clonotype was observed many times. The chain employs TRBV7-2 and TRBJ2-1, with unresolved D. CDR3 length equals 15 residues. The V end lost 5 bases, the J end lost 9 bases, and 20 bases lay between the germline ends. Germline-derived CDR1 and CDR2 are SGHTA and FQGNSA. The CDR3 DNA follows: TGTGCCAGCAGCCCACAAGGTTATCCGGCTGGTGAGCAGTTCTTC. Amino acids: CASSPQGYPAGEQFF. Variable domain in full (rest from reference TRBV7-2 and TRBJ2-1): GAGVSQSPSNKVTEKGKDVELRCDPISGHTALYWYRQSLGQGLEFLIYFQGNSAPDKSGLPSDRFSAERTGGSVSTLTIQRTQQEDSAVYLCASSPQGYPAGEQFFGPGTRLTVL.